A single sample is the source of the 24 T cell receptor beta chains below, sequenced in a study of blood T cell repertoires in COVID-19. The protocol was immunoSEQ multiplex PCR, while the TCRdb copy is restricted to in-frame clones and leaves out a portion. Among fewer than 250,000 clones listed, under 90% were seen once. The source material was peripheral blood. The receptor source for this set is a human donor in a cohort sampled during active COVID-19.

The gene calls are TRBV4-1 and TRBJ1-5; D unresolved. Germline CDR1 reads MGHRA; CDR2 reads YSYEKL. Trimming took 0 bases from V and 0 from J, leaving 12 bases between them. The CDR3 extends over 17 amino acids. For the CDR3, the DNA is TGCGCCAGCAGCCAAGAGGAGGCGGACTATAGCAATCAGCCCCAGCATTTT. This translates into CASSQEEADYSNQPQHF.

V gene TRBV24-1 combines with J gene TRBJ2-3; TRBD2 is a possible D gene (6 bases). CDR3 length equals 19 residues. The V end lost 5 bases, the J end lost 4 bases, and 27 bases lay between the germline ends. Germline lookup yields CDR1 KGHDR and CDR2 SFDVKD. For the CDR3, the DNA is TGTGCCACCAGTGCAAATGGGAAGCCCGGAGGGGAGCCAGCAGATACGCAGTATTTT. Encoded protein: CATSANGKPGGEPADTQYF.

Judged by abundance, this clone is medium-sized. The V call is TRBV3-1 (or the pseudogene TRBV3-2), the J call TRBJ2-4; 7 bases match TRBD2. V gave up 0 bases and J gave up 7 bases; unmatched junction bases: 6. CDR1 and CDR2 (germline): LGHDT, YNNKEL (reference sequence). This CDR3 contains 15 residues. In DNA, the CDR3 is TGTGCCAGCAGCCAAGAAGGTTTCGGGGGGAACATTCAGTACTTC. Residues: CASSQEGFGGNIQYF.

The chain links TRBV2 to TRBJ2-4; D is uncertain. V gave up 7 bases and J gave up 0 bases, with 13 bases separating them. The CDR3 is 15 amino acids. CDR1 SNHLY and CDR2 FYNNEI come from the germline V gene. The CDR3 region is CASTYGFIAKNIQYF. The CDR3 DNA is TGTGCCAGCACTTACGGGTTTATAGCCAAAAACATTCAGTACTTC.

The chain links TRBV10-2 to TRBJ2-7; D might be TRBD1 (6 bases). Germline CDR1 and CDR2: WSHSY and SAAADI. The CDR3 is 13 residues long. V lost 2 bases and J 2 bases, leaving 7 bases between the germline ends. Written as DNA, the CDR3 is TGCGCCAGCAGTGAGGGACAGCCCTACGAGCAGTACGTC. Amino acids: CASSEGQPYEQYV.

The V call is TRBV24-1, the J call TRBJ1-1; TRBD1 aligns across 7 bases. Trimming took 7 bases from V and 3 from J; bases not matched to a gene: 10. In germline, CDR1 is KGHDR, CDR2 SFDVKD. This CDR3 region has 15 residues. CDR3 DNA sequence: TGTGCCACCAGCCCAGGGGGTTGGGGTGACACTGAAGCTTTCTTT. Residues: CATSPGGWGDTEAFF.

The chain combines TRBV6-5 with TRBJ1-5, with D unresolved. V was shortened by 9 bases and J by 0 bases, with 6 bases between the two germline ends. Germline CDR1 reads MNHEY; CDR2 reads SVGAGI. The CDR3 sequence is 12 residues long. This chain's CDR3 is CASAISNQPQHF. The CDR3 DNA sequence: TGTGCCAGTGCTATTAGCAATCAGCCCCAGCATTTT.

The chain combines TRBV6-1 with TRBJ1-5; 7 bases agree with TRBD1. The junction had 18 bases not matched to a gene; V was cut back by 2 bases and J by 8 bases. This CDR3 spans 18 amino acids. Germline values: CDR1 MNHNS, CDR2 SASEGT. As DNA, the CDR3 is TGTGCCAGCAGTGAACTCGTACGGACAGGCTTTTTTATGGAGCCCCAGCATTTT. Its translation: CASSELVRTGFFMEPQHF.

The rearrangement links TRBV2 to TRBJ2-5; no reliable D call. CDR3 size: 12 residues. The germline V and J ends were trimmed by 3 bases and 7 bases, with 9 bases remaining between them. Per germline, CDR1 SNHLY and CDR2 FYNNEI. The chain's CDR3 is CASSEETGTQYF. CDR3 coding DNA: TGTGCCAGCAGTGAGGAGACCGGGACCCAGTACTTC.

The chain links TRBV9 to TRBJ1-2; possible D gene TRBD1, 5 bases. This CDR3 has 15 amino acids. CDR1 and CDR2 (germline): SGDLS, YYNGEE. With 0 bases removed from V and 3 bases from J, the gap between germline ends came to 12 bases. CDR3 sequence reads: CASSVGQGGDYGYTF. The CDR3 bases are TGTGCCAGCAGCGTAGGGCAGGGTGGGGACTATGGCTACACCTTC.

The chain has TRBV5-1 and TRBJ1-1; TRBD1 aligns across 7 bases. With V trimmed by 0 bases and J by 3 bases, 5 bases remained unmatched. The CDR3 covers 15 residues. Germline loops: CDR1 SGHRS, CDR2 YFSETQ. The CDR3 here is CASSLVTGPYTEAFF. CDR3 coding DNA: TGCGCCAGCAGCTTGGTGACAGGGCCTTACACTGAAGCTTTCTTT. The full variable domain, its missing parts supplied by reference TRBV5-1 and TRBJ1-1, is KAGVTQTPRYLIKTRGQQVTLSCSPISGHRSVSWYQQTPGQGLQFLFEYFSETQRNKGNFPGRFSGRQFSNSRSEMNVSTLELGDSALYLCASSLVTGPYTEAFFGQGTRLTVV.

This rearrangement joins TRBV7-2 to TRBJ1-4; maybe TRBD1 (5 bases). Trimming removed 5 bases at V and 6 bases at J, with 13 bases between. The CDR3 loop spans 14 amino acids. CDR1 and CDR2 (germline): SGHTA, FQGNSA. The CDR3: CASSRGGTHEKLFF. CDR3 coding DNA: TGTGCCAGCAGCCGGGGGGGGACTCATGAAAAACTGTTTTTT.

The chain uses TRBV6-1 and TRBJ2-3, with TRBD1 as a possible D gene (7 bases). Germline-derived CDR1 and CDR2 are MNHNS and SASEGT. V was shortened by 2 bases and J by 3 bases, with 15 bases between the two germline ends. CDR3 size: 16 residues. The CDR3 spells CASSEPGGRGTDTQYF. As DNA, the CDR3 is TGTGCCAGCAGTGAACCAGGGGGGAGAGGTACAGATACGCAGTATTTT.

The chain employs TRBV9 and TRBJ2-2; 8 bases fit TRBD2. The trim removed 0 bases at V and 5 bases at J, leaving 6 bases unmatched. Germline V gene lookup returns CDR1 SGDLS and CDR2 YYNGEE. This CDR3 is built from 16 residues. CDR3 region: CASSVGTSSRTGELFF. CDR3 DNA: TGTGCCAGCAGCGTAGGGACTAGCTCGCGGACCGGGGAGCTGTTTTTT.

Here the CDR3 reads CATSRGRDTQYF. CDR3 in DNA: TGTGCCACCAGCAGAGGCAGGGATACGCAGTATTTT. The rearrangement uses TRBV15 and TRBJ2-3; D gene ambiguous. The V end lost 1 base, the J end lost 6 bases, and 5 bases lay between the germline ends. This CDR3 comprises 12 residues. The germline V gene encodes CDR1 LNHNV and CDR2 YYDKDF (reference sequence). Full variable domain (remainder filled in from reference TRBV15 and TRBJ2-3): DAMVIQNPRYQVTQFGKPVTLSCSQTLNHNVMYWYQQKSSQAPKLLFHYYDKDFNNEADTPDNFQSRRPNTSFCFLDIRSPGLGDTAMYLCATSRGRDTQYFGPGTRLTVL.

The chain has TRBV2 and TRBJ2-3, with D unclear. Germline V gene lookup returns CDR1 SNHLY and CDR2 FYNNEI. V lost 0 bases, J lost 7 bases, and 2 bases lay in between. The CDR3 sequence is 11 residues long. The chain's CDR3 is CASSEAYTQYF. In nucleotides, the CDR3 is TGTGCCAGCAGTGAAGCCTATACGCAGTATTTT.

This clone was found a few times. V and J are TRBV27 and TRBJ2-2, with 7 bases lining up with TRBD2. J lost 6 bases, V lost 3 bases, and 4 bases had no gene match. CDR3 size: 14 residues. Germline V gene data show CDR1 as MNHEY and CDR2 as SMNVEV (reference sequence). CDR3 loop: CASSLRELAGELFF. The CDR3 nucleotides read TGTGCCAGCAGTTTGCGGGAGTTAGCCGGGGAGCTGTTTTTT.

The genes are TRBV6-5 and TRBJ2-3, with 7 bases matching TRBD2. CDR3 length: 15 residues. CDR1 MNHEY and CDR2 SVGAGI come from the germline V gene. Germline trimming cut 6 bases from V and 3 bases from J; bases unmatched to any gene: 9. This chain's CDR3 is CASSSGGPRTDTQYF. CDR3 in DNA: TGTGCCAGCAGCTCGGGGGGACCGAGAACAGATACGCAGTATTTT.

The J gene is TRBJ1-1, the V gene TRBV12-5, with TRBD1 identical over 8 bases. Unmatched junction bases numbered 4, after V lost 6 bases and J lost 1 base. This CDR3 is built from 14 residues. CDR1 LGHNT and CDR2 FRNRAP come from the germline V gene. The DNA for the CDR3 is TGTGCTAGTGGGACCGGACAGGGGAACACTGAAGCTTTCTTT. Its translation: CASGTGQGNTEAFF.

J is TRBJ1-4 and V is TRBV19; a possible D gene is TRBD1 (6 bases). The CDR3 covers 15 residues. The V gene lost 5 bases and the J gene lost 2 bases, with 12 bases spanning the gap. Germline values: CDR1 LNHDA, CDR2 SQIVND (reference sequence). The CDR3 spells CASSLRQATNEKLFF. In DNA, the CDR3 is TGTGCCAGTAGTCTCCGACAGGCGACTAATGAAAAACTGTTTTTT.

The chain carries TRBV30 and TRBJ1-3; D gene ambiguous. V gave up 4 bases and J gave up 1 base, with 8 bases separating them. This CDR3 is built from 13 residues. Germline CDR1 is GTSNPN and CDR2 is SVGIG (reference sequence). For the CDR3, the DNA is TGTGCCTGGACGCAGAAATCTGGAAACACCATATATTTT. It specifies CAWTQKSGNTIYF.

The J gene is TRBJ2-1, the V gene TRBV27, with TRBD1 matching 9 bases. Trimming removed 5 bases from V and 8 bases from J; junction bases left unmatched: 10. The CDR3 has 15 amino acids. CDR1 and CDR2 (germline): MNHEY, SMNVEV (reference sequence). This CDR3 is CASSPGTGSSDEQFF. The CDR3 nucleotides are TGTGCCAGCAGTCCCGGGACAGGGTCTTCGGATGAGCAGTTCTTC.

In this sample, this clone turned up once. The genes are TRBV25-1 and TRBJ2-5, with D perhaps matching TRBD1 (6 bases). V lost 6 bases, J lost 1 base, and 15 bases lay in between. The CDR3 runs 15 residues. The germline V gene has CDR1 MGHDK and CDR2 SYGVNS. The CDR3 nucleotides read TGTGCCAGCAGCGAGACCACAGGGCCCCAAGAGACCCAGTACTTC. Protein product: CASSETTGPQETQYF. The full variable domain, rest sourced from reference TRBV25-1 and TRBJ2-5, is EADIYQTPRYLVIGTGKKITLECSQTMGHDKMYWYQQDPGMELHLIHYSYGVNSTEKGDLSSESTVSRIRTEHFPLTLESARPSHTSQYLCASSETTGPQETQYFGPGTRLLVL.

The chain carries TRBV6-6 and TRBJ1-4; possible D gene TRBD1, 6 bases. The germline V gene has CDR1 MNHNY and CDR2 SVGAGI (reference sequence). The CDR3 sequence is 13 residues long. The ends were cut back, 5 bases at V and 8 bases at J, with 12 bases in the middle. CDR3 sequence: CASSVVDREKLFF. CDR3 nucleotide sequence: TGTGCCAGCAGTGTGGTCGACAGGGAAAAACTGTTTTTT.